Listed below are T cell receptor beta chains from one sample, sequenced in a study of blood T cell repertoires in COVID-19. The repertoire was sequenced with immunoSEQ multiplex PCR; TCRdb's copy has only in-frame clones and lacks some. The sample includes about 240,000 clones, about four fifths of them seen just once. The material sequenced was peripheral blood. The receptors stem from a woman older than 75 with acute or convalescent COVID-19. Both conserved end residues are part of each CDR3. The order of the fields is J gene, V gene, CDR3 length, clone size, D gene, CDR3 DNA, CDR3 protein. D genes are given only for firm matches. The size of a clone is reported for some rows only, either as once, few or many, or as a class for expanded clones.

j_gene: TRBJ2-6; v_gene: TRBV19; len: 16; abundance: -; d_gene: TRBD1; CDR3nt: TGTGCCAGCCTCCGGGACAGCTTCTCTGGGGCCAACGTCCTGACTTTC; CDR3aa: CASLRDSFSGANVLTF
j_gene: TRBJ2-7; v_gene: TRBV4-1; len: 15; abundance: -; d_gene: -; CDR3nt: TGCGCCAGCAGCCAAGATCTCCCGGGGATTGGCGAGCAGTACTTC; CDR3aa: CASSQDLPGIGEQYF
j_gene: TRBJ2-2; v_gene: TRBV20-1; len: 15; abundance: -; d_gene: TRBD1; CDR3nt: TGCAGTGCTAGTGACCAGGACAGGGTCACCGGGGAGCTGTTTTTT; CDR3aa: CSASDQDRVTGELFF
j_gene: TRBJ2-7; v_gene: TRBV18; len: 15; abundance: -; d_gene: TRBD1; CDR3nt: TGTGCCAGCTCAACTACCGGGACAGGCCTCTACGAGCAGTACTTC; CDR3aa: CASSTTGTGLYEQYF
j_gene: TRBJ1-3; v_gene: TRBV6-6; len: 16; abundance: -; d_gene: -; CDR3nt: TGTGCCACCACTACGGGGGGCGTGGGGGATGGAAACACCATATATTTT; CDR3aa: CATTTGGVGDGNTIYF
j_gene: TRBJ2-2; v_gene: TRBV5-1; len: 15; abundance: once; d_gene: -; CDR3nt: TGCGCCAGCAGCTTGGGGGCCGACAGTTCCGGGGAGCTGTTTTTT; CDR3aa: CASSLGADSSGELFF
j_gene: TRBJ1-2; v_gene: TRBV12-3/TRBV12-4; len: 13; abundance: -; d_gene: TRBD1; CDR3nt: TGTGCCAGCACCCTGGACAGGGACTATGGCTACACCTTC; CDR3aa: CASTLDRDYGYTF
j_gene: TRBJ1-2; v_gene: TRBV2; len: 14; abundance: -; d_gene: -; CDR3nt: TGTGCCAGCACCGGGATACAGGGTAGATCGGGCTACACCTTC; CDR3aa: CASTGIQGRSGYTF
j_gene: TRBJ1-1; v_gene: TRBV3-1/TRBV3-2; len: 13; abundance: few; d_gene: -; CDR3nt: TGTGCCAGCAGCCCGGGGAAGAACACTGAAGCTTTCTTT; CDR3aa: CASSPGKNTEAFF
j_gene: TRBJ2-1; v_gene: TRBV6-5; len: 16; abundance: -; d_gene: TRBD2; CDR3nt: TGTGCCAGCAGTTACTCGGTCGGGAGCGGGGGTAATGAGCAGTTCTTC; CDR3aa: CASSYSVGSGGNEQFF
j_gene: TRBJ2-3; v_gene: TRBV9; len: 16; abundance: -; d_gene: -; CDR3nt: TGTGCCAGCAGCTCCGCCGGGGGGCGCGGCACAGATACGCAGTATTTT; CDR3aa: CASSSAGGRGTDTQYF